The following is a T cell receptor (beta chain) sequence with its context. Trimming cost V 8 bases and J 7 bases, with 14 bases left between them. CDR1 and CDR2 (germline): MNHNY, SVGAGI (reference sequence). The length of the CDR3 is 12 residues. These data come from a study of shared clonotypes between healthy human individuals. The authors ran the assay at deep level. Clones were read by immunoSEQ multiplex PCR, and TCRdb kept only the in-frame ones, dropping some. Of about 1.5 million clones listed, under 99% are singletons. This receptor was obtained from a young man in good health. Sequencing input: naive CD4+ T cells sorted from blood. Subset in this sample: CD45RA+ positively selected. The chain employs TRBV6-6 and TRBJ1-2; D is unclear. The CDR3 DNA reads TGTGCCAGCCGTACGGTGAGCAGTGGCTACACCTTC. Protein: CASRTVSSGYTF.